What follows are 14 T cell receptor beta chains derived from one specimen sequenced in a study of blood T cell repertoires in COVID-19. The protocol was immunoSEQ multiplex PCR, while the TCRdb copy is restricted to in-frame clones and leaves out a portion. The data contain over 200,000 clones, 86% of them singletons. Sequencing was done on a sample of PBMCs or T cells enriched from blood (not recorded which). These receptors all stem from a man aged 18-30 years who had recovered from COVID-19.

CDR3 amino acids: CASSSRGGVDYGYTF. In nucleotides, the CDR3 is TGTGCCAGCAGCTCCCGAGGAGGGGTCGACTATGGCTACACCTTC. The chain has TRBV7-8 and TRBJ1-2; tentatively, D is TRBD1 (5 bases). The V end lost 4 bases, the J end lost 3 bases, and 15 bases lay between the germline ends. This CDR3 spans 15 amino acids. Germline assignment: CDR1 SGHVS and CDR2 FQNEAQ.

The chain has TRBV7-9 and TRBJ1-2; D is uncertain. Per germline, CDR1 SEHNR and CDR2 FQNEAQ (reference sequence). The length of the CDR3 is 14 residues. The V end lost 2 bases, the J end lost 10 bases, and 17 bases lay between the germline ends. The CDR3 coding sequence is TGTGCCAGCAGCTTACTTGAGGCCACCGCACCCTACACCTTC. Translated: CASSLLEATAPYTF. The full variable domain, with the rest looked up from reference TRBV7-9 and TRBJ1-2, is DTGVSQNPRHKITKRGQNVTFRCDPISEHNRLYWYRQTLGQGPEFLTYFQNEAQLEKSRLLSDRFSAERPKGSFSTLEIQRTEQGDSAMYLCASSLLEATAPYTFGSGTRLTVV.

The chain has TRBV27 and TRBJ1-5; D call uncertain. Germline assignment: CDR1 MNHEY and CDR2 SMNVEV (reference sequence). The CDR3 has 15 amino acids. The V end was cut by 5 bases, the J end by 0 bases, with 11 bases between. CDR3 bases: TGTGCCAGCAGTCCCAGTACGAATAGCAATCAGCCCCAGCATTTT. It yields the protein CASSPSTNSNQPQHF.

The chain recombines TRBV5-1 with TRBJ2-3; TRBD1 agrees at 12 bases. Germline lookup yields CDR1 SGHRS and CDR2 YFSETQ. V lost 4 bases to trimming and J lost 5 bases; unmatched junction nucleotides: 8. The CDR3 runs to 16 residues. CDR3 DNA: TGCGCCAGCAGCGGTGGGACAGGGGGCAGTGGAGATACGCAGTATTTT. This translates into CASSGGTGGSGDTQYF.

This chain uses TRBV6-5 with TRBJ2-5, with 8 bases identical to TRBD1. CDR3 size: 15 residues. Germline V lookup: CDR1 MNHEY, CDR2 SVGAGI. V dropped 6 bases and J dropped 2; count of bases not matched to a gene: 8. DNA of the CDR3: TGTGCCAGCAGGGCAGGACAGGGTCTACAAGAGACCCAGTACTTC. Translation: CASRAGQGLQETQYF.

V is TRBV20-1 and J is TRBJ2-5; TRBD2 matches 9 bases. Germline V gene sequence: CDR1 DFQATT, CDR2 SNEGSKA (reference sequence). There are 12 residues in the CDR3. V was clipped by 5 bases and J by 5 bases; unmatched bases: 3. Written as DNA, the CDR3 is TGCAGTGCTGGTGGACTAGCGGAGACCCAGTACTTC. This sequence encodes CSAGGLAETQYF.

The rearrangement links TRBV7-5 to TRBJ2-3; no DNA check was done on the table's D call, TRBD2. TRBV7-5 is a pseudogene segment. This CDR3 has 15 amino acids. The CDR3 loop reads CARSLVVFTGATQYF. The CDR3 DNA reads TGTGCCAGAAGCTTAGTGGTGTTTACGGGAGCTACGCAGTATTTT.

The rearrangement uses TRBV5-5 and TRBJ1-6; tentative D call: TRBD1 (5 bases). This CDR3 comprises 14 residues. Germline CDR1 reads SGHKS; CDR2 reads YYEKEE (reference sequence). The V gene lost 7 bases and the J gene lost 9 bases, with 17 bases spanning the gap. DNA of the CDR3: TGTGCCAGCGGGGGGAGTTACCCCATTTCACCCCTCCACTTT. It is translated as CASGGSYPISPLHF.

J is TRBJ2-7 and V is TRBV15; 13 bases fit TRBD2. The CDR3 length is 15 residues. Germline values: CDR1 LNHNV, CDR2 YYDKDF (reference sequence). The J segment lost 2 bases and the V segment lost 4 bases, leaving 2 bases of the junction unmatched. CDR3 nucleotides: TGTGCCACCAGCACCGGACTAGCGGGGGCCTACGAGCAGTACTTC. Its translation is CATSTGLAGAYEQYF.

This chain joins TRBV10-3 and TRBJ2-3, with 8 positions matching TRBD2. CDR3 size: 14 residues. Germline V CDR1 and CDR2: ENHRY, SYGVKD. The junction had 4 bases not matched to a gene; V was cut back by 4 bases and J by 4 bases. CDR3 bases: TGTGCCATCAGTGGGACTAGCCGCCCAGATACGCAGTATTTT. Translating gives CAISGTSRPDTQYF.

Comments on this clone: The sample has other DNA sequences that encode this CDR3 too. V is TRBV11-2 and J is TRBJ2-7; TRBD2 matches at 10 bases. V gave up 0 bases and J gave up 3 bases; unmatched junction bases: 2. Germline loops: CDR1 SGHAT, CDR2 FQNNGV. CDR3 size: 15 residues. The CDR3 protein is CASSLESSGSYEQYF. The DNA for the CDR3 is TGTGCCAGCAGCTTAGAATCTAGCGGGAGCTACGAGCAGTACTTC.

The chain combines TRBV4-1 with TRBJ1-1; TRBD1 agrees at 12 bases. From germline, CDR1 is MGHRA and CDR2 YSYEKL. CDR3 length: 18 amino acids. The trim removed 4 bases at V and 4 bases at J, leaving 13 bases unmatched. DNA for the CDR3: TGCGCCAGCAGCCTCGGGGGACAGGGGGCAGGTGACGGCACTGAAGCTTTCTTT. It encodes CASSLGGQGAGDGTEAFF.

V gene TRBV4-1 combines with J gene TRBJ2-5, with 8 bases aligning to TRBD1. The CDR3 contains 14 residues. V dropped 6 bases and J dropped 5; count of bases not matched to a gene: 8. Looked up from germline, CDR1 is MGHRA and CDR2 is YSYEKL. The CDR3 DNA sequence: TGCGCCAGCAGACTTATTACAGGGGGGGAGACCCAGTACTTC. It codes for CASRLITGGETQYF.

The rearrangement uses TRBV30 and TRBJ2-3; maybe TRBD2 (6 bases). The V gene lost 3 bases and the J gene lost 0 bases, with 7 bases spanning the gap. The CDR3 has 13 amino acids. CDR1 GTSNPN and CDR2 SVGIG come from the germline V gene (reference sequence). The CDR3: CAWRRGSTDTQYF. CDR3 DNA: TGTGCCTGGAGGCGGGGTAGCACAGATACGCAGTATTTT.